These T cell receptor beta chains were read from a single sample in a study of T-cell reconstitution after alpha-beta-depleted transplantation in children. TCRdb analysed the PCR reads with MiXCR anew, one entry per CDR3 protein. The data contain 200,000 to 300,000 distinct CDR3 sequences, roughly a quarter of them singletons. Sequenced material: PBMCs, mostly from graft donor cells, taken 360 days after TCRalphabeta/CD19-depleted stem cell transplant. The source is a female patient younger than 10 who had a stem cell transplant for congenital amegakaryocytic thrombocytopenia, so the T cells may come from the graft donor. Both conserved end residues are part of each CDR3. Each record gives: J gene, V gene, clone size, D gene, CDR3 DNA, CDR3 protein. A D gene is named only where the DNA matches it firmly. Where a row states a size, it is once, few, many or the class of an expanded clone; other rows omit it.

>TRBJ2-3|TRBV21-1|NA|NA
TGTGCCAGCACCTCTAGCGAAACCACAGATACGCAGTATTTT
CASTSSETTDTQYF
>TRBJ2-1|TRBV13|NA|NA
TGTGCCAGCAGCTTAGGCCGGGCGGGGGCCAACTACAATGAGCAGTTCTTC
CASSLGRAGANYNEQFF
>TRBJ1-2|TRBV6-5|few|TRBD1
TGTGCCAGCAGTTACCCCGGGACAGGGAAGCGATTGGGCTATGGCTACACCTTC
CASSYPGTGKRLGYGYTF
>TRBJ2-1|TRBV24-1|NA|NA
TGTGCCACCAGTAGGGGGGGGGACAATGAGCAGTTCTTC
CATSRGGDNEQFF
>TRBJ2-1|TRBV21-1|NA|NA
TGTGCCAGCAGCATAAAGCTCCGGGACAGGAGAATCAATGAGCAGTTCTTC
CASSIKLRDRRINEQFF
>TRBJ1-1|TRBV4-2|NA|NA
TGTGCCAGCAGCCCGGGACTGTTGTGCACTGAAGCTTTCTTT
CASSPGLLCTEAFF
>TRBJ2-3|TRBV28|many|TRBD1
TGTGCCAGCAGTTCGGGACAGGGGCGCACAGATACGCAGTATTTT
CASSSGQGRTDTQYF
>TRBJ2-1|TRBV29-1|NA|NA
TGCAGCGTTGAACAGGTTCGGACAGTCAATGAGCAGTTCTTC
CSVEQVRTVNEQFF
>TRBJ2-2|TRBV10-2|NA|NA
TGCGCCAGCATGGTGATCGGACTGAACACCGGGGAGCTGTTTTTT
CASMVIGLNTGELFF
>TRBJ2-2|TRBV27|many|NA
TGTGCCAGCAGGGAACAAACTCCTTTTAACACCGGGGAGCTGTTTTTT
CASREQTPFNTGELFF
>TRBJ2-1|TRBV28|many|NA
TGTGCCAGCAGTCTTGTGAGGGTTAGCTTTTATGAGCAGTTCTTC
CASSLVRVSFYEQFF
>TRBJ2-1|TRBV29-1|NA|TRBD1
TGCAGCGTTGGCGGGTGGGACAGGGGCTACAATGAGCAGTTCTTC
CSVGGWDRGYNEQFF
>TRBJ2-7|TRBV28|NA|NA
TGTGCCAGCAGTTTACCGGGACAAATCTACGAGCAGTACTTC
CASSLPGQIYEQYF
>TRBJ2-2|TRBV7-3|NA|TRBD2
TGTGCCAGCAGCGGGGGTCTAGCGGGAGTCTCCGGGGAGCTGTTTTTT
CASSGGLAGVSGELFF
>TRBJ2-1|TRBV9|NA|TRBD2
TGTGCCAGCAGCGTAGGTGGACTAGTGACCTACAATGAGCAGTTCTTC
CASSVGGLVTYNEQFF
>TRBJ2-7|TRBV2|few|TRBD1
TGTGCCAGCATCCGGGACAGGGGGCACTACGAGCAGTACTTC
CASIRDRGHYEQYF
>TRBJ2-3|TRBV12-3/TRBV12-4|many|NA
TGTGCCAGCAGTTCATTATCCGGGATATGGAATTTT
CASSSLSGIWNF
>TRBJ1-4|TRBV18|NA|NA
TGTGCCAGCTCAGAGGACATCGCACACGAAAAACTGTTTTTT
CASSEDIAHEKLFF
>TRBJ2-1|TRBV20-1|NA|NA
TGCAGTGCTAGTTTCACAGGGTCATCTGGTGAGCAGTTCTTC
CSASFTGSSGEQFF
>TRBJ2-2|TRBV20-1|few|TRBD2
TGCAGTGCTACCACTAGCGGGAGGACGCCCCGGGAGCTGTTTTTT
CSATTSGRTPRELFF
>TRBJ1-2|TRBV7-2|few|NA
TGTGCCAGCAGTCCCGCGCAGAGGGATGGCTACACCTTC
CASSPAQRDGYTF
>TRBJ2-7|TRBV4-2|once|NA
TGTGCCAGCAGCCAAGGAACAGCGTCCTACGAGCAGTACTTC
CASSQGTASYEQYF
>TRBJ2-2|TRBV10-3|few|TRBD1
TGTGCCATCACTGCGGACAGGGGGAACACCGGGGAGCTGTTTTTT
CAITADRGNTGELFF
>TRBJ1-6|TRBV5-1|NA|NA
TGCGCCAGCAGCTCAGGACGTTCGGATTCACCCCTCCACTTT
CASSSGRSDSPLHF
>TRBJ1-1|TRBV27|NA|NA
TGTGCCAGCAGTTTCTTAGGCGGGGAAGCTTTCTTT
CASSFLGGEAFF
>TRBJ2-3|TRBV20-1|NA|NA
TGCAGTGCTACGGTAAAAAAAAGGGGGAGTGTGACAGATACGCAGTATTTT
CSATVKKRGSVTDTQYF
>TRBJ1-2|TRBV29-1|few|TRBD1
TGCAGCGTCCTTGGGACAGGGGATGGCTACACCTTC
CSVLGTGDGYTF
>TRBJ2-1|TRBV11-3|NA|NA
TGTGCCAGCAGCTTAGATGCTAGTTTCACTGAGCAGTTCTTC
CASSLDASFTEQFF
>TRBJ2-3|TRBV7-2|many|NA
TGTGCCAGCAGCTTAGCGGGAGCTAGCCCAGATACGCAGTATTTT
CASSLAGASPDTQYF
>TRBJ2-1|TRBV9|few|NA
TGTGCCAGCAGCGCTGGGGATCTGAGGATCGGCGACGAGCAGTTCTTC
CASSAGDLRIGDEQFF
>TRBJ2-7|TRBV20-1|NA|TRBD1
TGCAGTGCTACCGGGACAGGCAACTCCTACGAGCAGTACTTC
CSATGTGNSYEQYF
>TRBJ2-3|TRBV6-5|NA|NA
TGTGCCAGCAGTTACCAGCCCCGCGATACGCAGTATTTT
CASSYQPRDTQYF
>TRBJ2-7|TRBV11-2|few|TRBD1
TGTGCCAGCAGCATAGACAGGGGGGGGGCCTACGAGCAGTACTTC
CASSIDRGGAYEQYF
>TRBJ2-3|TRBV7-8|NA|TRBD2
TGTGCCAGCAGCTCGACCGGGACTAGCGGGAGGTTTGTTAAAGATACGCAGTATTTT
CASSSTGTSGRFVKDTQYF
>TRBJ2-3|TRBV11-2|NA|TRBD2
TGTGCCAGCAGCTCCCCATGGTTGAAAGCGGGAGTAAGAGATACGCAGTATTTT
CASSSPWLKAGVRDTQYF
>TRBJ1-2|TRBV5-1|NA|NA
TGCGCCAGCAGCTTTTTTATTGGTTCTAACTATGGCTACACCTTC
CASSFFIGSNYGYTF
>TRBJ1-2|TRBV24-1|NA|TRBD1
TGTGCCACCAGTGATGAAACGACAGGGGGACCGGCGGGCTACACCTTC
CATSDETTGGPAGYTF
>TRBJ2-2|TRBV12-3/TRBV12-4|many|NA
TGTGCCAGTCTTAGCGGAACCGGGGAGCTGTTTTTT
CASLSGTGELFF
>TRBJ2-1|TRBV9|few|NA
TGTGCCAGCAGTGCTTTTGCTAAGCCCAATGAGCAGTTCTTC
CASSAFAKPNEQFF
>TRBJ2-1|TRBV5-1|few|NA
TGCGCCAGCAGCTTCATTGAAACCAGCTCCTACAATGAGCAGTTCTTC
CASSFIETSSYNEQFF
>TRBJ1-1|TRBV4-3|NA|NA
TGCGCCAGTCGTTATTTGGGGGCTGGTGAAGCTTTCTTT
CASRYLGAGEAFF
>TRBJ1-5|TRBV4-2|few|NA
TGTGCCAGCAGCCAAGATAGAGGACAGTACAATCAGCCCCAGCATTTT
CASSQDRGQYNQPQHF
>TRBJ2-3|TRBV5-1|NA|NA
TGCGCCAGCAGCCCCGGGAGAGCCGTTAGAGATACGCAGTATTTT
CASSPGRAVRDTQYF
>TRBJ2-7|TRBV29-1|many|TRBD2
TGCAGCGTGCAAGTGGGACTAGAAGTGGACGAGCAGTACTTC
CSVQVGLEVDEQYF
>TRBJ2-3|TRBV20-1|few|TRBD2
TGCAGTGCAACCAGCGGGGGGGCCGCGGATACGCAGTATTTT
CSATSGGAADTQYF
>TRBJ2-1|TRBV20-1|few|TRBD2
TGCAGTGCTAGAGATCCCGGCGGCGGGGGGTTCTACAATGAGCAGTTCTTC
CSARDPGGGGFYNEQFF
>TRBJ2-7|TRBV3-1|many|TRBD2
TGTGCCAGCAGCCCGCGGGGGGCGTCCTACGAGCAGTACTTC
CASSPRGASYEQYF
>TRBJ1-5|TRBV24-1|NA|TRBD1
TGTGCCACCAGTGATTTGGGACAGGGCCATAGCAATCAGCCCCAGCATTTT
CATSDLGQGHSNQPQHF
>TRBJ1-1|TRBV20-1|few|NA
TGCAGTGCTAGAGCACAGCTTGACACTGAAGCTTTCTTT
CSARAQLDTEAFF
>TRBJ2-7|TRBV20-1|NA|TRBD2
TGCAGTGCTAGAAGGAGTAGCGGGGGCTACGAGCAGTACTTC
CSARRSSGGYEQYF
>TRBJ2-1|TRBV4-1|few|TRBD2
TGCGCCAGCAGACAGACTAGCGGGGGCCCAAACTACAATGAGCAGTTCTTC
CASRQTSGGPNYNEQFF